This T cell receptor beta chain is from a study of blood T cell repertoires in COVID-19. The germline CDR1 and CDR2 sequences are SGHTA and FQGTGA. This CDR3 has 19 residues. J was trimmed by 2 bases and V by 1 base; bases with no gene match: 12. Here immunoSEQ multiplex PCR was the method, and the copy in TCRdb shows in-frame clones only, minus some. The table shows under 120,000 clones, with approximately 69% occurring only once. This chain connects TRBV7-3 to TRBJ2-2; 8 nucleotides align to TRBD2. Sequenced: peripheral blood. This receptor was taken from an older man with acute or convalescent COVID-19. The CDR3 nucleotides read TGTGCCAGCAGCTTAATGGCAGGGAACCTAGCGGGTAACACCGGGGAGCTGTTTTTT. Protein product: CASSLMAGNLAGNTGELFF.